The sequence of this T cell receptor beta chain was determined in a study of CD8 T cell repertoires and HIV-1 epitope variants. Study background: Controls were a CMV, EBV and flu peptide pool, Ebola AY9 negative control, and no-peptide well. Epitopes were three Gag families plus Nef HW9 and YT9. The baseline condition was 1M T cells left uncultured.

V gave up 6 bases and J gave up 3 bases; unmatched junction bases: 6. CDR3 length: 15 residues. Germline lookup yields CDR1 MNHEY and CDR2 SVGAGI. Of note for this clone: Its antigen is unidentified.

Assay used: immunoSEQ multiplex PCR; TCRdb lists only in-frame clones, some missing. The data show approximately 6,500 clones, with under 75% seen just once and over 40% held by the top ten. The specimen sequenced was cultured CD8+ T cells derived from PBMCs. The J gene is TRBJ1-1, the V gene TRBV6-5; 11 bases align to TRBD1. This TCR came from a male donor with HIV. CDR3 loop: CASSGTGGWDTEAFF. CDR3 DNA sequence: TGTGCCAGCAGCGGGACAGGGGGTTGGGACACTGAAGCTTTCTTT.